This is a list of T cell receptor beta chains from one sample in a study of pediatric ulcerative colitis. Clones were read by immunoSEQ multiplex PCR, and TCRdb kept only the in-frame ones, dropping some. The data contain roughly 38,000 clones, around four fifths of them singletons. Sequenced input: blood. The receptor set was obtained from a girl aged 10 to 17 with moderate ulcerative colitis. Both conserved end residues are part of each CDR3.

>TRBV27
CASRRSLDSSTYEQYF
>TRBV7-9
CASSRGEWSQPQHF
>TRBV30
CAWSLGQSQETQYF
>TRBV4-2
CASSRDGQGAGTGELFF
>TRBV4-1
CASSSVGLASNEQFF
>TRBV28
CASSSNQRGSYEQYF
>TRBV7-2
CASSPGLGAGAQSSGELFF
>TRBV27
CASSSLDGALKGSPLHF
>TRBV2
CASRKGINTGELFF
>TRBV6-1
CAGKPGTAAYEQYF
>TRBV28
CASSLAWRGYYGYTF
>TRBV30
CAWSVRVAGPETQYF
>TRBV7-8
CASSLTPRQVRQETQYF
>TRBV7-9
CASSLSPGHLGYGYTF